This TCR beta chain was obtained from a study of T cells after yellow fever vaccination (dated by TCRdb to about 2019). With respect to the entire study: Memory subsets (EM, EMRA, CM and Tscm) were sorted on a BD FACS Aria III using CD3, CD45RA, CCR7 and CD95 staining. Libraries from fractions with low cell numbers were prepared with the SMART-Seq v4 Ultra Low Input RNA kit. To track T-cell clones before and after primary and booster YFV17D yellow fever vaccination, bulk TCR alpha and beta repertoires were sequenced longitudinally. Two healthy male donors, one aged 18 to 29 and one aged 30 to 40 years, were included in the cohort. Blood was collected at multiple timepoints before and after primary and secondary immunization, and bulk PBMC replicates and cell subsets were isolated. Memory subsets were sorted on days 0, 15 and 45 and at 18 months following primary vaccination, and on days 0, 15 and 45 following the 30-year booster. The paper's findings and limits, for the study overall: A small share of clonotypes occurred in both CD4 and CD8 compartments, likely arising from convergent recombination. In the sorted memory subsets on day 0, nearly all of the vaccine-responding clonotypes fell below detection. After the booster, most clones that had expanded after primary vaccination were detected again (around 96% of CD4 and 88% of CD8), suggesting broad maintenance of memory. Because only a couple of donors were included in the study, the extent to which the findings can be generalized is limited. The secondary T-cell response was weaker than the primary response but faster, peaking on day 5 instead of day 15. Computational filtering was required because FACS-sorted repertoires could contain abundant contaminating clonotypes from the bulk population.

TCR cDNA was made using 5'RACE template switching, a step that added a universal primer site and unique molecular identifiers. cDNA synthesis was primed from both the TCR alpha and TCR beta constant segments. Two PCR steps were used to amplify libraries, with sample barcodes and sequencing adapters being added in the second step. Sequencing of libraries was done on Illumina HiSeq 2500 (2x100 bp) or NovaSeq (2x150 bp). Turning to the authors' computational methods: Reads were demultiplexed and collapsed into UMI consensus sequences with MIGEC, and V(D)J alignment was performed with MiXCR. Using edgeR on replicate PBMC samples, clonotypes were called vaccine-responding if FDR was below 0.01 and the log2 fold change was above 5 up to day 15. Bulk clonotypes were assigned CD4 or CD8 identity according to which sequenced CD4 or CD8 repertoire held them at higher abundance. To estimate the distribution of each clone across memory phenotypes, clonotype frequencies in memory subsets were weighted by FACS-sorted cell numbers. The public reads were quality trimmed at Q25 with fastp and then assembled into clones with MiXCR by TCRdb, keeping productive beta chains. Merged by CDR3 protein, the rows form single entries marked with the most common genes and DNA. The V and J calls and clone size are TCRdb's, not the authors'. In all, the sample holds 25,000 to 30,000 distinct CDR3 sequences, and 5.5% to 8% of those were seen once. The leading ten clones occupy roughly 25% of the sample.

This clonotype was observed at least ten times. No base-level quality is on record; no much larger clone is a single base apart. The treatment or condition label for this specimen denotes: live attenuated yellow fever vaccine strain. A standard Ficoll-Paque protocol was used to isolate PBMCs from peripheral blood. The RNeasy Micro Kit was used to extract RNA from sorted memory subsets. Inclusive of the bounding cysteine and phenylalanine, the CDR3 is 14 residues long. Of the read, only the CDR3 DNA is kept; its 42 bases are in frame from base 1. CDR1 is given as SGHAT and CDR2 as FQNNGV, both from the germline V gene. V is reduced by 5 bases and J by 4 bases, leaving a spacing of 14 bases between them.

The chain links TRBV11-2 with TRBJ2-5; TRBD2 is a possible D gene, resting on 5 matching bases. This clonotype was obtained from a man between 25 and 39 years old who received the YFV17D yellow fever vaccine. The specimen comprised PBMCs, either bulk or a sorted T-cell subset (CD4+, CD8+, memory, or dextramer-sorted; not recorded which), sampled on the day of the yellow fever booster vaccination. CDR3 protein: CASSIVEGRETQYF. The nucleotides are TGTGCCAGCAGCATCGTCGAGGGCCGAGAGACCCAGTACTTC.